A single sample is the source of the 21 T cell receptor beta chains below, sequenced in a study of T cell repertoires in cytomegalovirus infection. These receptors have no known antigen. TCRdb re-called the reads through MiXCR, storing one row per CDR3 protein. This sample has 57,000 or so distinct CDR3 sequences; about 33% occur once, and the top ten carry about two thirds. The sample consisted of PBMCs, sequenced either directly or after in vitro stimulation (not recorded which). These receptors all come from a human donor in good health (CMV status not recorded). Some clones in this sample may be carry-over from other donors' samples.

The genes are TRBV12-3 or TRBV12-4 and TRBJ1-1; TRBD1 is a possible D gene (5 bases). CDR3 length equals 13 residues. Trimming removed 6 bases at V and 6 bases at J, with 14 bases between. The CDR3 spells CASSYQGTPEAFF. CDR3 sequence (DNA): TGTGCCAGCAGCTATCAGGGAACACCTGAAGCTTTCTTT.

Many counts were recorded for this clonotype. The chain carries TRBV7-2 and TRBJ1-1; unclear D gene. Per the germline V gene, CDR1 is SGHTA and CDR2 is FQGNSA. The CDR3 is 14 amino acids. Trimming removed 0 bases at V and 6 bases at J, with 11 bases between. In nucleotides, the CDR3 is TGTGCCAGCAGCTTAGCTGGGCGCCCTTCTGAAGCTTTCTTT. It is translated as CASSLAGRPSEAFF.

The chain has TRBV12-3 or TRBV12-4 and TRBJ2-7; a possible D gene is TRBD1 (5 bases). V was pared by 6 bases and J by 3 bases, with 18 bases between. The CDR3 covers 15 residues. The CDR3 loop reads CASSLDTGAHYEQYF. For the CDR3, the DNA is TGTGCCAGCAGCCTCGACACAGGTGCCCACTACGAGCAGTACTTC.

The V and J genes are TRBV20-1 and TRBJ2-5; possible D gene TRBD1, 5 bases. The CDR3 loop spans 13 amino acids. Per the germline V gene, CDR1 is DFQATT and CDR2 is SNEGSKA (reference sequence). The germline V and J ends were trimmed by 5 bases and 1 base, with 11 bases remaining between them. CDR3 DNA sequence: TGCAGTGCTGCCCGACAGATCCAAGAGACCCAGTACTTC. Translation: CSAARQIQETQYF.

To note about this clonotype: Mismatch with germline at one junction end may stem from a read error. The chain links TRBV7-2 to TRBJ1-6; D remains unclear. CDR1 is SGHTA and CDR2 is FQGNSA in the germline V gene. The CDR3 sequence is 13 residues long. The CDR3 DNA reads as TGTGCCAGCAGTTTAGACCGTAATTCACCCCTCCACTTT. Its protein is CASSLDRNSPLHF.

The chain is built from TRBV3-1 and TRBJ1-5; D gene uncertain. CDR1 and CDR2 from the germline V gene are LGHDT and YNNKEL (reference sequence). The CDR3 length is 14 residues. Deletions cut 4 bases from V and 2 bases from J, with 9 bases between. CDR3 in amino acids: CASSPPGGNQPQHF. The CDR3 DNA sequence: TGTGCCAGCAGCCCCCCGGGTGGCAATCAGCCCCAGCATTTT.

This clonotype was counted only a few times. The chain has TRBV5-6 and TRBJ2-5; D unclear. V lost 0 bases and J 1 base, leaving 10 bases between the germline ends. Germline values: CDR1 SGHDT, CDR2 YYEEEE. The CDR3 has 15 residues. The CDR3 nucleotides read TGTGCCAGCAGCTTGGTAGGCGGAACCCAAGAGACCCAGTACTTC. This translates into CASSLVGGTQETQYF.

This clonotype was observed a few times. The J gene is TRBJ2-5, the V gene TRBV7-6; D uncertain. Germline V gene lookup returns CDR1 SGHVS and CDR2 FNYEAQ. V lost 2 bases and J 4 bases, leaving 14 bases between the germline ends. This CDR3 has 15 amino acids. The CDR3 coding sequence is TGTGCCAGCAGCTTAAGGATGCCGGATGTAGAGACCCAGTACTTC. The encoded protein is CASSLRMPDVETQYF.

This clonotype was seen a handful of times. This rearrangement joins TRBV28 to TRBJ2-7, with D possibly matching TRBD2 (5 bases). The CDR3 is 13 residues long. V lost 4 bases to trimming and J lost 0 bases, with 7 bases between them. The germline CDR1 and CDR2 sequences are MDHEN and SYDVKM. The CDR3 region has the DNA TGTGCCAGCAGTTCCAGCGGCTCCTACGAGCAGTACTTC. Amino acids: CASSSSGSYEQYF.

The chain couples TRBV2 to TRBJ1-4; TRBD1 might be the D (6 bases). The V gene lost 0 bases and the J gene lost 7 bases, with 12 bases spanning the gap. This CDR3 contains 15 residues. CDR1 and CDR2 from the germline V gene are SNHLY and FYNNEI. The CDR3 DNA reads as TGTGCCAGCAGTGAAGCCTTGGGGGGGCGTGAAAAACTGTTTTTT. Its protein is CASSEALGGREKLFF.

The V gene is TRBV7-4, the J gene TRBJ2-1; 10 nucleotides align to TRBD2. This CDR3 spans 14 amino acids. Losses at the gene ends were 5 bases for V and 5 bases for J; bases not matched to a gene: 3. The germline gives CDR1 SGHVT, CDR2 SQSDAQ. The CDR3 protein is CASSRSGGDNEQFF. The CDR3 bases are TGTGCCAGCAGCCGGAGCGGGGGGGACAATGAGCAGTTCTTC.

This chain joins TRBV6-6 and TRBJ1-2; maybe TRBD1 (6 bases). Per the germline V gene, CDR1 is MNHNY and CDR2 is SVGAGI (reference sequence). There are 14 residues in the CDR3. The V end lost 5 bases, the J end lost 6 bases, and 16 bases lay between the germline ends. The DNA of the CDR3 is TGTGCCAGCAGTGCGAGGGGGGGAAAGAATGGCTACACCTTC. Protein: CASSARGGKNGYTF.

With regard to this clonotype: The CDR3 does not end in the conserved phenylalanine or tryptophan, so this is likely a read error. This sequence joins TRBV5-6 and TRBJ2-1; D is unclear. The CDR3 extends over 16 amino acids. Trimming took 2 bases from V and 6 from J, leaving 18 bases between them. CDR1 is SGHDT, CDR2 YYEEEE, per germline. The CDR3 protein is CASSFSTEHGSNEQFL. The CDR3 region has the DNA TGTGCCAGCAGCTTCTCGACCGAGCACGGCAGCAATGAGCAGTTCTTA.

This rearrangement joins TRBV27 to TRBJ1-5; 10 bases align to TRBD1. CDR3 length: 15 amino acids. CDR1 MNHEY and CDR2 SMNVEV come from the germline V gene (reference sequence). Trimming cost V 2 bases and J 6 bases; bases outside gene matches: 4. In nucleotides, the CDR3 is TGTGCCAGCAGTTTAGGGACAGGGGTGGGTCAGCCCCAGCATTTT. Amino acids: CASSLGTGVGQPQHF.

The chain joins TRBV4-1 to TRBJ1-1, with D unclear. The germline V gene has CDR1 MGHRA and CDR2 YSYEKL. CDR3 length: 15 amino acids. V lost 2 bases and J lost 4, with 14 bases in between. The CDR3 is CASSQPLRAGTEAFF. The CDR3 nucleotides are TGCGCCAGCAGCCAACCATTAAGGGCGGGCACTGAAGCTTTCTTT.

CDR3 DNA sequence: TGCAGTGCTCACGTGGGACAAGGGGGTCCTTCGGCTTTCTTT. It yields the protein CSAHVGQGGPSAFF. The V and J genes are TRBV20-1 and TRBJ1-1; possible D gene TRBD1, 6 bases. CDR3 length: 14 residues. Trimming removed 5 bases at V and 11 bases at J, with 24 bases between. Germline V CDR1 and CDR2: DFQATT, SNEGSKA (reference sequence).

This chain uses TRBV9 with TRBJ2-1; TRBD2 agrees at 8 bases. The CDR3 has 16 amino acids. Per germline, CDR1 SGDLS and CDR2 YYNGEE. The V segment lost 0 bases and the J segment 3 bases; nucleotides outside the gene matches: 5. CDR3 protein: CASSVGVAGNYNEQFF. The CDR3 nucleotides are TGTGCCAGCAGCGTAGGCGTAGCGGGAAACTACAATGAGCAGTTCTTC.

On this clonotype: A junction boundary mismatches the germline segment, possibly from a read error. The chain uses TRBV20-1 and TRBJ2-7, with D uncertain. Germline CDR1 and CDR2: DFQATT and SNEGSKA (reference sequence). The CDR3 covers 12 residues. CDR3 sequence reads: CSASSTSSYPLF. The DNA of the CDR3 is TGCAGTGCTAGTTCGACCAGCAGCTACCCCCTCTTC.

This clonotype was observed a few times. J is TRBJ2-1 and V is TRBV7-2; 11 bases align to TRBD2. CDR1 SGHTA and CDR2 FQGNSA come from the germline V gene. V gave up 7 bases and J gave up 10 bases; unmatched junction bases: 9. CDR3 length equals 14 residues. CDR3 DNA sequence: TGTGCCAGCACCTCGGAACTAGCGGGGGTAGAGCAGTTCTTC. It translates to CASTSELAGVEQFF.

This clonotype was seen many times. The V and J genes are TRBV7-2 and TRBJ1-5, with D hard to call. CDR1 is SGHTA and CDR2 is FQGNSA in the germline V gene. Trimming left V 0 bases short and J 7 bases short, with 7 bases between. This CDR3 is built from 13 residues. CDR3: CASSLASGQPQHF. CDR3 nucleotides: TGTGCCAGCAGCTTAGCCAGCGGACAGCCCCAGCATTTT.

This clonotype was seen many times. J is TRBJ2-7 and V is TRBV6-2 or TRBV6-3; no reliable D call. This CDR3 is 11 amino acids long. Germline V CDR1 and CDR2: MNHEY, SVGEGT. V gave up 7 bases and J gave up 3 bases, with 7 bases separating them. The CDR3 sequence: CASTYSYEQYF. The CDR3 DNA is TGTGCCAGCACGTACAGCTACGAGCAGTACTTC.